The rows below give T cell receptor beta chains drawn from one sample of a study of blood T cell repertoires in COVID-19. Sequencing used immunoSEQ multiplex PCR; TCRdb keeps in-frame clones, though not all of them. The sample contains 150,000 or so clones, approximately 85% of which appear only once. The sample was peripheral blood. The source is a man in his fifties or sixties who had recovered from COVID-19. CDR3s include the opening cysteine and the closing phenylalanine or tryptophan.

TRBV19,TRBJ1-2,CASERQANYGYTF
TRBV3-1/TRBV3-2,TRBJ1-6,CASSTDRRDSPLHF
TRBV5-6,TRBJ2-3,CASSLDRGETDTQYF
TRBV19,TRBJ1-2,CASSPQRVGYGYTF
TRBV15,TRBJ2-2,CATSRDGLAGDVGYTGELFF
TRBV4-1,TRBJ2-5,CASSRTRDSKETQYF
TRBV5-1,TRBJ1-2,CASSSRQGARYGYTF
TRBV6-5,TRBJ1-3,CASSLQGVSGNTIYF
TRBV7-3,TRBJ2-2,CASSPGLAGTGELFF
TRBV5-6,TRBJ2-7,CASSLGSSGAFYEQYF
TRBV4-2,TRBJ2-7,CASSQSIAGGPYEQYF
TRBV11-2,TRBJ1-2,CASSPTGSYGYTF
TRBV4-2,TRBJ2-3,CASSQDRAGGPTDTQYF
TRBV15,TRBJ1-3,CATSERDRAADTIYF
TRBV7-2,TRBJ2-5,CASSLFGGGGKETQYF
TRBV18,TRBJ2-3,CASSFQTSGGSTDTQYF
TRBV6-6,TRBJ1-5,CASTRGQGGEPQHF